This TCR beta chain was recorded in a study of blood T cell repertoires in COVID-19. Background on the study: Samples came from the United States, Italy and Spain, spanning acute and convalescent COVID-19. T cells, B-cell-depleted T cells, or PBMCs supplied cDNA or gDNA.

With 1 base removed from V and 2 bases from J, the gap between germline ends came to 13 bases. The CDR3 consists of 15 residues. Germline assignment: CDR1 SGHRS and CDR2 YFSETQ. How the authors handled the data: From reference gene primer amplification, estimates of nucleated cell counts were derived. Profiled with immunoSEQ multiplex PCR; TCRdb holds only in-frame clones, not every one. The DNA was the basis for D and trimming; V, J and clone size are from that table. The data contain 45,000 to 50,000 clones, 77% of them singletons. The clonotype comes from a human donor with active or convalescent COVID-19. The donor label of this sample is uncertain. Source material: peripheral blood. V usage is TRBV5-1 and J usage is TRBJ2-7; D ambiguous. CDR3 protein: CASSLRMEWPYEQYF. CDR3 nucleotides: TGCGCCAGCAGCTTGAGGATGGAGTGGCCCTACGAGCAGTACTTC. The full variable domain, completed using reference TRBV5-1 and TRBJ2-7, is KAGVTQTPRYLIKTRGQQVTLSCSPISGHRSVSWYQQTPGQGLQFLFEYFSETQRNKGNFPGRFSGRQFSNSRSEMNVSTLELGDSALYLCASSLRMEWPYEQYFGPGTRLTVT.